This is a list of T cell receptor beta chains from one sample in a study of blood T cells in healthy people across ages. TCRdb reprocessed the 5' RACE reads with MiXCR, giving one entry per CDR3 protein. This sample has around 1.5 million distinct CDR3 sequences, with roughly 40% found just once. The sample consisted of blood. The receptor source for this set is a woman aged 18-29 years in good health. Each CDR3 is given with its conserved first and last residue. Fields, in order: V gene, D gene, clone size, J gene, CDR3 protein, CDR3 DNA. D genes are given only for firm matches. Clone sizes are given selectively: once, few, many, or a class where the clone is expanded.

v_gene: TRBV20-1; d_gene: TRBD2; abundance: few; j_gene: TRBJ2-7; CDR3aa: CSATFTSGGDEQYF; CDR3nt: TGCAGTGCTACTTTCACGAGCGGGGGAGACGAGCAGTACTTC
v_gene: TRBV20-1; d_gene: NA; abundance: few; j_gene: TRBJ2-7; CDR3aa: CSASSQGGIVEQYF; CDR3nt: TGCAGTGCTAGTTCTCAGGGGGGAATAGTCGAGCAGTACTTC
v_gene: TRBV29-1; d_gene: NA; abundance: NA; j_gene: TRBJ1-5; CDR3aa: CSVAGEWSQHF; CDR3nt: TGCAGCGTGGCAGGGGAATGGTCCCAGCATTTT
v_gene: TRBV5-1; d_gene: NA; abundance: few; j_gene: TRBJ2-5; CDR3aa: CASSVWEQETQYF; CDR3nt: TGCGCCAGCAGCGTGTGGGAACAAGAGACCCAGTACTTC
v_gene: TRBV29-1; d_gene: NA; abundance: many; j_gene: TRBJ2-3; CDR3aa: CSVPRGDTQYF; CDR3nt: TGCAGCGTCCCCCGGGGAGATACGCAGTATTTT
v_gene: TRBV5-1; d_gene: NA; abundance: few; j_gene: TRBJ1-5; CDR3aa: CASSLQGTSNQPQHF; CDR3nt: TGCGCCAGCAGCTTACAGGGCACCAGCAATCAGCCCCAGCATTTT
v_gene: TRBV10-1; d_gene: NA; abundance: NA; j_gene: TRBJ2-1; CDR3aa: CASSDRPQYNEQFF; CDR3nt: TGCGCCAGTAGTGACAGGCCCCAATACAATGAGCAGTTCTTC
v_gene: TRBV6-5; d_gene: NA; abundance: NA; j_gene: TRBJ2-7; CDR3aa: CASSYTNVRGGRSYNEQYF; CDR3nt: TGTGCCAGCAGTTACACGAACGTCCGCGGGGGCCGATCCTACAATGAGCAGTACTTC
v_gene: TRBV7-2; d_gene: TRBD1; abundance: NA; j_gene: TRBJ2-3; CDR3aa: CASSHLITGGLDADTQYF; CDR3nt: TGTGCCAGCAGCCACTTAATAACAGGGGGTCTTGACGCAGATACGCAGTATTTT
v_gene: TRBV12-3/TRBV12-4; d_gene: TRBD2; abundance: NA; j_gene: TRBJ2-7; CDR3aa: CASSPRGGDEQYF; CDR3nt: TGTGCCAGCAGTCCCCGGGGAGGGGACGAGCAGTACTTC
v_gene: TRBV29-1; d_gene: TRBD2; abundance: many; j_gene: TRBJ2-3; CDR3aa: CSVDSGRDTQYF; CDR3nt: TGCAGCGTTGATAGCGGGAGGGATACGCAGTATTTT
v_gene: TRBV4-2; d_gene: TRBD1; abundance: NA; j_gene: TRBJ1-1; CDR3aa: CASSQDFPGQGFSTEAFF; CDR3nt: TGTGCCAGCAGCCAAGATTTCCCTGGACAGGGGTTCAGCACTGAAGCTTTCTTT
v_gene: TRBV2; d_gene: NA; abundance: few; j_gene: TRBJ1-2; CDR3aa: CASTPPGNGYTF; CDR3nt: TGTGCCAGCACCCCCCCAGGGAATGGCTACACCTTC
v_gene: TRBV27; d_gene: NA; abundance: NA; j_gene: TRBJ2-6; CDR3aa: CASTPRSFGSGANVLTF; CDR3nt: TGTGCCAGCACGCCAAGATCATTCGGTTCTGGGGCCAACGTCCTGACTTTC
v_gene: TRBV7-2; d_gene: NA; abundance: NA; j_gene: TRBJ1-5; CDR3aa: CASSLNSGPHQPQHF; CDR3nt: TGTGCCAGCAGCTTGAATTCGGGCCCCCATCAGCCCCAGCATTTT
v_gene: TRBV27; d_gene: NA; abundance: NA; j_gene: TRBJ2-4; CDR3aa: CASTWKVAKNIQYF; CDR3nt: TGTGCCAGCACCTGGAAGGTAGCCAAAAACATTCAGTACTTC
v_gene: TRBV7-2; d_gene: TRBD2; abundance: NA; j_gene: TRBJ2-1; CDR3aa: CASTPSGRAGVDEQFF; CDR3nt: TGTGCCAGCACCCCCAGCGGACGAGCGGGAGTCGATGAGCAGTTCTTC
v_gene: TRBV29-1; d_gene: NA; abundance: few; j_gene: TRBJ2-3; CDR3aa: CSVERGPLGLRSTDTQYF; CDR3nt: TGCAGCGTTGAAAGAGGACCTCTGGGGCTCCGAAGCACAGATACGCAGTATTTT
v_gene: TRBV7-9; d_gene: TRBD2; abundance: NA; j_gene: TRBJ2-7; CDR3aa: CASSFLRLAGGIAYEQYF; CDR3nt: TGTGCCAGCAGCTTTCTTAGACTAGCGGGAGGGATCGCCTACGAGCAGTACTTC
v_gene: TRBV7-9; d_gene: NA; abundance: few; j_gene: TRBJ2-4; CDR3aa: CASSPYAESIAKNIQYF; CDR3nt: TGTGCCAGCAGCCCCTATGCGGAGAGTATAGCCAAAAACATTCAGTACTTC
v_gene: TRBV29-1; d_gene: TRBD1; abundance: once; j_gene: TRBJ1-2; CDR3aa: CSVAPQGDGGYTF; CDR3nt: TGCAGCGTTGCCCCCCAGGGGGACGGTGGCTACACCTTC
v_gene: TRBV5-1; d_gene: TRBD1; abundance: few; j_gene: TRBJ1-1; CDR3aa: CASSLERGLTEAFF; CDR3nt: TGCGCCAGCAGCTTGGAGAGGGGGCTAACTGAAGCTTTCTTT
v_gene: TRBV4-2; d_gene: TRBD2; abundance: NA; j_gene: TRBJ2-7; CDR3aa: CASSQEASGPEQYF; CDR3nt: TGTGCCAGCAGCCAAGAGGCTAGCGGGCCTGAGCAGTACTTC
v_gene: TRBV5-1; d_gene: TRBD1; abundance: NA; j_gene: TRBJ1-1; CDR3aa: CASSSTTGALEAFF; CDR3nt: TGCGCCAGCAGCTCAACGACAGGGGCCCTTGAAGCTTTCTTT
v_gene: TRBV20-1; d_gene: NA; abundance: NA; j_gene: TRBJ2-2; CDR3aa: CSAPRPGVDRAGELFF; CDR3nt: TGCAGTGCTCCCCGTCCGGGGGTCGATCGAGCCGGGGAGCTGTTTTTT
v_gene: TRBV7-2; d_gene: NA; abundance: NA; j_gene: TRBJ1-4; CDR3aa: CASSSPWEREEKLFF; CDR3nt: TGTGCCAGCAGCTCCCCGTGGGAACGGGAGGAAAAACTGTTTTTT